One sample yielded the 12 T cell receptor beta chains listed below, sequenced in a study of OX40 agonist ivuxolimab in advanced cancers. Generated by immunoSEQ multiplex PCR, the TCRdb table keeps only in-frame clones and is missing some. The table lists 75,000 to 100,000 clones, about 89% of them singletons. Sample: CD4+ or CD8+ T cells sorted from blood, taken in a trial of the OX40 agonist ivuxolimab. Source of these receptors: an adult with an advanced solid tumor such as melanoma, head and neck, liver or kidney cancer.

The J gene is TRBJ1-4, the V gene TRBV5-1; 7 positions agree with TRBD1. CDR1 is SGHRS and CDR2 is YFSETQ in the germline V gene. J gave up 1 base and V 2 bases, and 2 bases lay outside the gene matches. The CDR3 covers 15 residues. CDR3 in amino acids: CASSLGGLTNEKLFF. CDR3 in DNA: TGCGCCAGCAGCTTAGGGGGCTTAACTAATGAAAAACTGTTTTTT.

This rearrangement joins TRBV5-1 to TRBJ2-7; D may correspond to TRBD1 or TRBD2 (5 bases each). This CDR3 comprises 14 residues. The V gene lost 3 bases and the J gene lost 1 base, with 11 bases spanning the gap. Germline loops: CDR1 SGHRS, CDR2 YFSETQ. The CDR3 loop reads CASSWGTESYEQYF. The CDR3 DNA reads TGCGCCAGCAGCTGGGGGACCGAGTCCTACGAGCAGTACTTC.

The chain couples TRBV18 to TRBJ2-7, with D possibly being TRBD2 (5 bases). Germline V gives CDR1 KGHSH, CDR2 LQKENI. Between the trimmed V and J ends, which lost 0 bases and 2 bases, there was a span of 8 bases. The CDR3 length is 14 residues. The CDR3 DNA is TGTGCCAGCTCACCACCGAGCGGTACCTACGAGCAGTACTTC. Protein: CASSPPSGTYEQYF.

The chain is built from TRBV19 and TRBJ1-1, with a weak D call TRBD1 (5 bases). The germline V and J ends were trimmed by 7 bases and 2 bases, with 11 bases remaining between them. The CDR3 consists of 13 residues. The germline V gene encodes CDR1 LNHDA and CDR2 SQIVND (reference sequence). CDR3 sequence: CASTLGDNTEAFF. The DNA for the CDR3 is TGTGCCAGTACGCTAGGGGATAACACTGAAGCTTTCTTT.

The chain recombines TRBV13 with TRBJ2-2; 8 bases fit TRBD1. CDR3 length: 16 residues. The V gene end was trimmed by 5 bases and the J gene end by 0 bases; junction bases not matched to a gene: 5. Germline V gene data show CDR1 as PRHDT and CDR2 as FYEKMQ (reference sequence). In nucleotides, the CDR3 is TGTGCCAGCAGCACCCACAGGGGGGCGAACACCGGGGAGCTGTTTTTT. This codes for CASSTHRGANTGELFF.

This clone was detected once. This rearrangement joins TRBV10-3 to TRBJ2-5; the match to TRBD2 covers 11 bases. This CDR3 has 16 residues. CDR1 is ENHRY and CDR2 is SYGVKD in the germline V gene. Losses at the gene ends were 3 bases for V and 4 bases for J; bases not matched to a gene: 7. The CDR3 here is CAISDITSGGGETQYF. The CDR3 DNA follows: TGTGCCATCAGTGATATTACTAGCGGGGGTGGAGAGACCCAGTACTTC.

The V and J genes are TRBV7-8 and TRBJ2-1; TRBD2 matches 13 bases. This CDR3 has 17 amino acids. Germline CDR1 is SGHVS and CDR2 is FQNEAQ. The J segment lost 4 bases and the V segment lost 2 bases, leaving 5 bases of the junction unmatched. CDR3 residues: CASSLRTSGGPYNEQFF. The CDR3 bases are TGTGCCAGCAGCTTAAGGACTAGCGGGGGACCTTACAATGAGCAGTTCTTC.

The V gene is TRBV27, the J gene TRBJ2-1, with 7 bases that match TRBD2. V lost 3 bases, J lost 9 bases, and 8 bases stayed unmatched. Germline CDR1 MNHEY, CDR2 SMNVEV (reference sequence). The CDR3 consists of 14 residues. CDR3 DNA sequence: TGTGCCAGCAGTTTCTCGGGCCTAGCGGTTGAGCAGTTCTTC. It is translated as CASSFSGLAVEQFF.

This CDR3 reads CASSALLTGLNYGYTF. In DNA form, the CDR3 reads TGTGCCAGTAGTGCTCTGCTAACAGGGCTTAACTATGGCTACACCTTC. The V call is TRBV19, the J call TRBJ1-2; a possible D gene is TRBD1 (6 bases). The CDR3 loop spans 16 amino acids. Germline V gene sequence: CDR1 LNHDA, CDR2 SQIVND (reference sequence). Trimming shortened V by 5 bases and J by 1 base, and 17 bases separated the two germline ends. Full variable domain (outside the CDR3, taken from reference TRBV19 and TRBJ1-2): DGGITQSPKYLFRKEGQNVTLSCEQNLNHDAMYWYRQDPGQGLRLIYYSQIVNDFQKGDIAEGYSVSREKKESFPLTVTSAQKNPTAFYLCASSALLTGLNYGYTFGSGTRLTVV.

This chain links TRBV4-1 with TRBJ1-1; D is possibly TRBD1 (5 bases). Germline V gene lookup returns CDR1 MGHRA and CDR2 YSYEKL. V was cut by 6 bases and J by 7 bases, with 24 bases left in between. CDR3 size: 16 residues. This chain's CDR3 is CASSNPVRVRDGEAFF. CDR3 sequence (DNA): TGCGCCAGCAGTAACCCCGTCAGGGTCCGTGATGGTGAAGCTTTCTTT.

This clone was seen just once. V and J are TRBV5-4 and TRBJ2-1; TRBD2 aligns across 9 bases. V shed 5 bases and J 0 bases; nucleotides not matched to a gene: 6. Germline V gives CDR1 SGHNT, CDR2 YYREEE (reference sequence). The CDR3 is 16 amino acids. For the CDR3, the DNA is TGTGCCAGCAGTTCGACTAGCGGAGGCTCCTACAATGAGCAGTTCTTC. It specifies CASSSTSGGSYNEQFF. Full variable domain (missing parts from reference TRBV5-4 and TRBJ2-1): ETGVTQSPTHLIKTRGQQVTLRCSSQSGHNTVSWYQQALGQGPQFIFQYYREEENGRGNFPPRFSGLQFPNYSSELNVNALELDDSALYLCASSSTSGGSYNEQFFGPGTRLTVL.

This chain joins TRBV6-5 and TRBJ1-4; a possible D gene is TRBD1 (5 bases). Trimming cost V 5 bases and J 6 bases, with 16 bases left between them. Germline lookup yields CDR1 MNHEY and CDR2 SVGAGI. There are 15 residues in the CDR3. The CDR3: CASSPTGAPYEKLFF. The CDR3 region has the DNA TGTGCCAGCAGTCCAACCGGGGCACCGTATGAAAAACTGTTTTTT.